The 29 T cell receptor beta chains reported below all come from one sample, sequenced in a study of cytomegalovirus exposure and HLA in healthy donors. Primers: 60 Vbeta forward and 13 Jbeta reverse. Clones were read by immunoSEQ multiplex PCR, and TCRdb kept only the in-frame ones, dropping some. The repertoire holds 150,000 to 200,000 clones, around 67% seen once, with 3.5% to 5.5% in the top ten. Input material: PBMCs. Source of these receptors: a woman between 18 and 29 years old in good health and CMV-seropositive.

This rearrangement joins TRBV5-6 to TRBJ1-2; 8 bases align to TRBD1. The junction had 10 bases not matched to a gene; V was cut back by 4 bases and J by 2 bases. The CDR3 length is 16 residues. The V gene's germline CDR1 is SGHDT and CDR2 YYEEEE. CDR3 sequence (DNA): TGTGCCAGCAGCACCAGAAGGACAGGGTTAAACTATGGCTACACCTTC. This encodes CASSTRRTGLNYGYTF.

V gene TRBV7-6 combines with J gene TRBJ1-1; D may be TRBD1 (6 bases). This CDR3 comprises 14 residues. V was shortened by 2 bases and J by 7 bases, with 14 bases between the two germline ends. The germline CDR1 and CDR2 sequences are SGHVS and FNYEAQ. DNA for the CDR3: TGTGCCAGCAGCTTATCTCCGGGGGGCAATGAAGCTTTCTTT. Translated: CASSLSPGGNEAFF.

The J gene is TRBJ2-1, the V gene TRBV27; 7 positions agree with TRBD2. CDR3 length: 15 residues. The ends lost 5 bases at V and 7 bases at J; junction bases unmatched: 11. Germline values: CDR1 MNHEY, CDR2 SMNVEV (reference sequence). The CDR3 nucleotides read TGTGCCAGCAGTCCTCCTAACCGACTAGCAAATGAGCAGTTCTTC. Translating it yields CASSPPNRLANEQFF.

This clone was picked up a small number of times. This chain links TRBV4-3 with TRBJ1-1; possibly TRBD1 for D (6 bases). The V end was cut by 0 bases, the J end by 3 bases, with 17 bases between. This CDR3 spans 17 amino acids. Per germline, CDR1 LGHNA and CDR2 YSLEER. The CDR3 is CASSQDLGRGGDTEAFF. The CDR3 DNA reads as TGCGCCAGCAGCCAAGATCTGGGCAGGGGTGGGGACACTGAAGCTTTCTTT.

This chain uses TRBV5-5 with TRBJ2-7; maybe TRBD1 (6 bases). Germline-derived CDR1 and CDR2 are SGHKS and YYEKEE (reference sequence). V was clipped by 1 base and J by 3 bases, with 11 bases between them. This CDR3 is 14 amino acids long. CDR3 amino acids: CASSLMGALYEQYF. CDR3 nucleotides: TGTGCCAGCAGCTTGATGGGGGCCCTCTACGAGCAGTACTTC.

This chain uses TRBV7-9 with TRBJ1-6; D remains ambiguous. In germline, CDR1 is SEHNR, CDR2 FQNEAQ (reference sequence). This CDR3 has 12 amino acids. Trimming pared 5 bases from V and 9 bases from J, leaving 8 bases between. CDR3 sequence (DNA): TGTGCCAGCAGCCAGGCCCGTTCACCCCTCCACTTT. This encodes CASSQARSPLHF.

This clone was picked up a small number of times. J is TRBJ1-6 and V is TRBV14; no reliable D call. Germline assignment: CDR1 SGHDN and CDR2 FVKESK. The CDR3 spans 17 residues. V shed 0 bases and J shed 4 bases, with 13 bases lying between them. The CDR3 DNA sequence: TGTGCCAGCAGCCAAGAGTTGGGAGGAGGTTATAATTCACCCCTCCACTTT. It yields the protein CASSQELGGGYNSPLHF.

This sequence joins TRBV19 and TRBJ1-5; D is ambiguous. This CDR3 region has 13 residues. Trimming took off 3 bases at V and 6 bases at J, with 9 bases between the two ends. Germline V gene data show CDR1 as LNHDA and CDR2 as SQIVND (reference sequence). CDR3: CASSISGFQPQHF. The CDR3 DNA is TGTGCCAGTAGTATTTCGGGTTTTCAGCCCCAGCATTTT. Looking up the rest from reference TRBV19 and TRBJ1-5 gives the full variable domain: DGGITQSPKYLFRKEGQNVTLSCEQNLNHDAMYWYRQDPGQGLRLIYYSQIVNDFQKGDIAEGYSVSREKKESFPLTVTSAQKNPTAFYLCASSISGFQPQHFGDGTRLSIL.

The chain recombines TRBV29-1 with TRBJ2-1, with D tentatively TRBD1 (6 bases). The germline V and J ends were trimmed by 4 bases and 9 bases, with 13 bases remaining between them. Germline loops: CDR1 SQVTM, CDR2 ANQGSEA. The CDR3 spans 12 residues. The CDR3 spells CSVGDTLGEQFF. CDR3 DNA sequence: TGCAGCGTTGGGGACACCCTGGGTGAGCAGTTCTTC.

CDR3 nucleotides: TGTGCCAGCAGGCTTTTTAATTCCTACGAGCAGTACTTC. It is translated as CASRLFNSYEQYF. The genes are TRBV27 and TRBJ2-5; D gene uncertain. Gene TRBJ2-7 matches the end of the DNA better, so the J call may be wrong. CDR3 size: 13 residues. CDR1 is MNHEY, CDR2 SMNVEV, per germline (reference sequence).

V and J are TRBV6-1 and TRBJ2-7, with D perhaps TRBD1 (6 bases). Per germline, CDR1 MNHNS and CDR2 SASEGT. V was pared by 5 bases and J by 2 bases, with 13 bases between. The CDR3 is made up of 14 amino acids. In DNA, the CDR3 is TGTGCCAGCAGTTTACGGGACACTGCCTACGAGCAGTACTTC. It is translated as CASSLRDTAYEQYF.

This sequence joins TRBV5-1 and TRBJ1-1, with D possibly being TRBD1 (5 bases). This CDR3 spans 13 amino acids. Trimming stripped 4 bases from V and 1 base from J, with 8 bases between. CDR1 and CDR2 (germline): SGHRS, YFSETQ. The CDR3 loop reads CASSVTGNTEAFF. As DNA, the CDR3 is TGCGCCAGCAGCGTAACAGGGAACACTGAAGCTTTCTTT.

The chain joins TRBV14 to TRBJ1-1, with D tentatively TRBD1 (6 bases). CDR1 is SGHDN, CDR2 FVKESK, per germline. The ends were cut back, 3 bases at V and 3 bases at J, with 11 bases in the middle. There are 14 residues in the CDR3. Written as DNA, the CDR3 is TGTGCCAGCAGCCAGTATGGGGGCCACACTGAAGCTTTCTTT. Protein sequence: CASSQYGGHTEAFF.

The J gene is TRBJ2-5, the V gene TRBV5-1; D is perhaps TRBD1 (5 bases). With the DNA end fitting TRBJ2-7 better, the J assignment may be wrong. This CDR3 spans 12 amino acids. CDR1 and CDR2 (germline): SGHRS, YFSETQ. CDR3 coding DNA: TGCGCCAGCAGCGGACACAGCCACGAGCAGTACTTC. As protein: CASSGHSHEQYF.

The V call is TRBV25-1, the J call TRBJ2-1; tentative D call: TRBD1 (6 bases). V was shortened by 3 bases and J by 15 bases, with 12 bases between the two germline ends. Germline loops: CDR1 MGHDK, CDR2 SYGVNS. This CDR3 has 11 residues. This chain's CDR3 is CASSEQGSLFF. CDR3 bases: TGTGCCAGCAGTGAGCAGGGGTCCCTGTTCTTC.

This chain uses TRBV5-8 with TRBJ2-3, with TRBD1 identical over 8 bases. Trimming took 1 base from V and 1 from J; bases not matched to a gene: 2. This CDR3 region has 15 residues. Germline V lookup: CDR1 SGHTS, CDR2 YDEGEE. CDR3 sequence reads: CASSLQGARTDTQYF. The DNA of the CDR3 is TGTGCCAGCAGCTTGCAGGGGGCGCGCACAGATACGCAGTATTTT. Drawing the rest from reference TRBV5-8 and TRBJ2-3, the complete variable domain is EAGVTQSPTHLIKTRGQQATLRCSPISGHTSVYWYQQALGLGLQFLLWYDEGEERNRGNFPPRFSGRQFPNYSSELNVNALELEDSALYLCASSLQGARTDTQYFGPGTRLTVL.

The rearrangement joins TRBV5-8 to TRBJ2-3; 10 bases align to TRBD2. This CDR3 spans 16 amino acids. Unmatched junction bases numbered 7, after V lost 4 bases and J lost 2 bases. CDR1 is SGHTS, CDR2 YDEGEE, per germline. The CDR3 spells CASSSVTSGDTDTQYF. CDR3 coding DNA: TGTGCCAGCAGCAGTGTTACTAGCGGGGACACAGATACGCAGTATTTT. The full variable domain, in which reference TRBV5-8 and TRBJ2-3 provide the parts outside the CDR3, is EAGVTQSPTHLIKTRGQQATLRCSPISGHTSVYWYQQALGLGLQFLLWYDEGEERNRGNFPPRFSGRQFPNYSSELNVNALELEDSALYLCASSSVTSGDTDTQYFGPGTRLTVL.

The CDR3: CASSPAGPYEKLFF. Written as DNA, the CDR3 is TGTGCCAGCAGCCCGGCGGGACCTTATGAAAAACTGTTTTTT. The chain employs TRBV7-2 and TRBJ1-4; the D gene is possibly TRBD1 (5 bases). Germline CDR1 and CDR2: SGHTA and FQGNSA. The CDR3 loop spans 14 amino acids. V shed 5 bases and J shed 6 bases, with 13 bases lying between them.

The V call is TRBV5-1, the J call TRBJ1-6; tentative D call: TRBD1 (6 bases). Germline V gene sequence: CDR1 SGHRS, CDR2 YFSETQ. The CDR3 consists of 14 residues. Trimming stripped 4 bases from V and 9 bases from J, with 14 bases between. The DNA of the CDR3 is TGCGCCAGCAGCCGAAGGGGGAGTCTTTCACCCCTCCACTTT. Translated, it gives CASSRRGSLSPLHF. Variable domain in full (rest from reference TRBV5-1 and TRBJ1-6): KAGVTQTPRYLIKTRGQQVTLSCSPISGHRSVSWYQQTPGQGLQFLFEYFSETQRNKGNFPGRFSGRQFSNSRSEMNVSTLELGDSALYLCASSRRGSLSPLHFGNGTRLTVT.

CDR3 sequence reads: CAWSTGQGTDTQYF. The CDR3 DNA is TGTGCCTGGAGTACCGGACAGGGCACAGATACGCAGTATTTT. The V and J genes are TRBV30 and TRBJ2-3; TRBD1 matches 7 bases. Germline-derived CDR1 and CDR2 are GTSNPN and SVGIG (reference sequence). The CDR3 consists of 14 residues. Trimming removed 2 bases from V and 1 base from J; junction bases left unmatched: 3.

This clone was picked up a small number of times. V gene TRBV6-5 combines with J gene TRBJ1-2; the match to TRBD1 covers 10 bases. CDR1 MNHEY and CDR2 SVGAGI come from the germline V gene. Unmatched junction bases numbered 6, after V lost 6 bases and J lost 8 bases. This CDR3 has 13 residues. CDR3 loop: CASSRQGAEGYTF. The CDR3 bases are TGTGCCAGCAGCCGACAGGGGGCAGAGGGCTACACCTTC.

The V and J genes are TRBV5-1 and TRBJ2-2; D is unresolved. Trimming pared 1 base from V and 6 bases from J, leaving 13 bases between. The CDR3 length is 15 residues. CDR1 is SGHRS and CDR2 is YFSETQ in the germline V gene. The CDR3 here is CASSLSASSPGELFF. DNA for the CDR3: TGCGCCAGCAGCTTGTCTGCTAGTTCTCCCGGGGAGCTGTTTTTT.

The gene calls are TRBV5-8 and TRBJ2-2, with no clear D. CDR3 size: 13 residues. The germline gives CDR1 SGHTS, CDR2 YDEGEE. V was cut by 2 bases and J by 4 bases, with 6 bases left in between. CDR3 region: CASSLPTTGELFF. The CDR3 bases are TGTGCCAGCAGCTTACCTACCACCGGGGAGCTGTTTTTT. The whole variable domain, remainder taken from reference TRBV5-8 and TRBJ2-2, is EAGVTQSPTHLIKTRGQQATLRCSPISGHTSVYWYQQALGLGLQFLLWYDEGEERNRGNFPPRFSGRQFPNYSSELNVNALELEDSALYLCASSLPTTGELFFGEGSRLTVL.

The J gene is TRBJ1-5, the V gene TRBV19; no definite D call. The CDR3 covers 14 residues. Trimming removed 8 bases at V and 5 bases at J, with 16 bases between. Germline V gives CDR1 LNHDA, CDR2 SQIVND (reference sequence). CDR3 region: CASGSAGWYQPQHF. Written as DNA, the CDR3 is TGTGCCAGTGGATCCGCGGGTTGGTATCAGCCCCAGCATTTT.

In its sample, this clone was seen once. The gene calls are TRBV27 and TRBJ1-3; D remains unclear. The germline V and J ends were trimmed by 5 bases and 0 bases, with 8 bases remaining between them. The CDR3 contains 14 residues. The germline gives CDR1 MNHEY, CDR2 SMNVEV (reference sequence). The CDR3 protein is CASSQMNSGNTIYF. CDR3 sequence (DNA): TGTGCCAGCAGTCAGATGAACTCTGGAAACACCATATATTTT.

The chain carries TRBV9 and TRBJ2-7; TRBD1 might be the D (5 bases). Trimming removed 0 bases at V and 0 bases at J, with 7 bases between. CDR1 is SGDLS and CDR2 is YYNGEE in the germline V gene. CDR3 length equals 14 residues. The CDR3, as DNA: TGTGCCAGCAGCGTAGTAGACAGCTCCTACGAGCAGTACTTC. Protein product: CASSVVDSSYEQYF.

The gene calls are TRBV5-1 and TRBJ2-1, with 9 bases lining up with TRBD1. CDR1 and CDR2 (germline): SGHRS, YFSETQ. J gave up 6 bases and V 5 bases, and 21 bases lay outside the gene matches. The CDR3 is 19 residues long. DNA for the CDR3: TGCGCCAGCAGTACAAACACTGGAATGGGACAGGGCCCTAGCAATGAGCAGTTCTTC. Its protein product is CASSTNTGMGQGPSNEQFF.

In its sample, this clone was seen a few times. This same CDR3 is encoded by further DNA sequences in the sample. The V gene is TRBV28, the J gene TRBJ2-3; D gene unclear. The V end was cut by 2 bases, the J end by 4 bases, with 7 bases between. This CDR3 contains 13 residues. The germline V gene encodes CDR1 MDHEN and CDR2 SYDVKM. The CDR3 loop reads CASSLGLADTQYF. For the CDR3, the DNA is TGTGCCAGCAGTTTAGGCCTAGCAGATACGCAGTATTTT.

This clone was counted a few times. The CDR3 DNA reads TGTGCCAGCAGCCGAGGTAGCGGGAGCGGCACAGATACGCAGTATTTT. It specifies CASSRGSGSGTDTQYF. The rearrangement links TRBV28 to TRBJ2-3, with 9 bases matching TRBD2. The CDR3 runs 16 residues. Germline CDR1 and CDR2: MDHEN and SYDVKM. Losses at the gene ends were 6 bases for V and 1 base for J; bases not matched to a gene: 8.